Listed here are 30 T cell receptor beta chains from one sample, sequenced in a study of memory CD4+ T cells and cytomegalovirus serostatus (dated by TCRdb to between 2018 and 2021). Library creation used the immunoSEQ multiplex PCR assay. TCRdb provides this immuneACCESS table in a form limited to in-frame rearrangements. Some clones are lacking; in checked studies, under half of them reflect an unresolved V gene, and why the rest are absent is not known. This sample is represented by approximately 63,000 clones; about three quarters of them were singletons. The ten largest clones take up around 0.58% of the sample. Single viable CD3+CD4+CD8-CD45RO+ cells were sorted as memory CD4+ T cells on a FACSAria II. The sequenced sample was memory CD4+ T cells from blood. These receptor sequences come from an adult in good health and CMV-seronegative. Some clones in this sample may be carry-over from other donors' samples.

The V and J genes are TRBV23-1 and TRBJ1-2; 12 bases map to TRBD1. TRBV23-1 is filed as an ORF, its function uncertain. V trimming: 0 bases; J trimming: 3 bases; junction bases outside the gene matches: 5. This CDR3 has 17 residues. In DNA, the CDR3 is TGCGCCAGCAGTCAATCGAGGGACAGGGGGCGCGACTATGGCTACACCTTC. Translating it yields CASSQSRDRGRDYGYTF.

The rearrangement joins TRBV18 to TRBJ2-3, with D unclear. Per germline, CDR1 KGHSH and CDR2 LQKENI. Trimming took 0 bases from V and 4 from J, leaving 8 bases between them. This CDR3 has 14 amino acids. The CDR3 DNA reads as TGTGCCAGCTCACCACCCAGCCTGGCAGATACGCAGTATTTT. It specifies CASSPPSLADTQYF.

The genes are TRBV11-2 and TRBJ2-2; 9 nucleotides match TRBD2. From germline, CDR1 is SGHAT and CDR2 FQNNGV. V gave up 0 bases and J gave up 3 bases; unmatched junction bases: 8. There are 18 residues in the CDR3. The chain's CDR3 is CASSLDRGIAGDTGELFF. The CDR3 bases are TGTGCCAGCAGCTTAGATCGCGGGATAGCGGGGGACACCGGGGAGCTGTTTTTT.

The V gene is TRBV30, the J gene TRBJ2-1; 9 bases are a match to TRBD2. V dropped 4 bases and J dropped 5; count of bases not matched to a gene: 9. This CDR3 is built from 15 residues. The germline V gene encodes CDR1 GTSNPN and CDR2 SVGIG (reference sequence). CDR3 region: CAWILLGTSNNEQFF. The CDR3 DNA reads TGTGCCTGGATTCTTCTCGGGACTAGCAACAATGAGCAGTTCTTC. Combining the CDR3 with reference TRBV30 and TRBJ2-1 gives the whole variable domain SQTIHQWPATLVQPVGSPLSLECTVEGTSNPNLYWYRQAAGRGLQLLFYSVGIGQISSEVPQNLSASRPQDRQFILSSKKLLLSDSGFYLCAWILLGTSNNEQFFGPGTRLTVL.

This chain connects TRBV30 to TRBJ2-2; 7 nucleotides agree with TRBD1. The V segment lost 0 bases and the J segment 7 bases; nucleotides outside the gene matches: 8. CDR1 is GTSNPN and CDR2 is SVGIG in the germline V gene (reference sequence). CDR3 length equals 15 residues. The CDR3 sequence: CAWSVPGQTVGELFF. The CDR3 nucleotides are TGTGCCTGGAGTGTTCCGGGACAGACGGTCGGGGAGCTGTTTTTT.

The DNA of the CDR3 is TGCGCCAGCAGCCAAATCTCCTCCTCAGGGCACTATGGCTACACCTTC. Protein: CASSQISSSGHYGYTF. J is TRBJ1-2 and V is TRBV4-3; D is possibly TRBD1 (5 bases). Germline CDR1 and CDR2: LGHNA and YSLEER. This CDR3 has 16 amino acids. V lost 2 bases, J lost 3 bases, and 16 bases lay in between.

This clone is labeled medium-sized. V usage is TRBV20-1 and J usage is TRBJ2-1, with no clear D. CDR1 is DFQATT and CDR2 is SNEGSKA in the germline V gene (reference sequence). Deletions cut 6 bases from V and 7 bases from J, with 10 bases between. The CDR3 loop spans 11 amino acids. The CDR3 sequence: CSASGPNEQFF. The CDR3 DNA follows: TGCAGTGCCTCCGGACCAAATGAGCAGTTCTTC.

The chain uses TRBV7-2 and TRBJ2-2, with D unresolved. CDR1 and CDR2 from the germline V gene are SGHTA and FQGNSA. The CDR3 contains 14 residues. Trimming left V 6 bases short and J 3 bases short, with 11 bases between. For the CDR3, the DNA is TGTGCCAGCAGTGAAAACCGCTACACCGGGGAGCTGTTTTTT. It encodes CASSENRYTGELFF.

In its sample, this clone was seen once. J is TRBJ2-7 and V is TRBV6-5; TRBD1 or TRBD2 may be the D gene (5 bases each). CDR1 MNHEY and CDR2 SVGAGI come from the germline V gene. Trimming shortened V by 6 bases and J by 1 base, and 13 bases separated the two germline ends. The CDR3 length is 14 residues. The CDR3 is CASSHEGRSYEQYF. The CDR3 DNA follows: TGTGCCAGCAGCCACGAGGGACGGTCCTACGAGCAGTACTTC.

The genes are TRBV7-2 and TRBJ1-2; D ambiguous. CDR1 is SGHTA and CDR2 is FQGNSA in the germline V gene. The CDR3 contains 13 residues. The germline V and J ends were trimmed by 1 base and 6 bases, with 9 bases remaining between them. The CDR3 region has the DNA TGTGCCAGCAGCTTAGGACCCCGGGATGGCTACACCTTC. Protein sequence: CASSLGPRDGYTF.

The V and J genes are TRBV30 and TRBJ1-1; TRBD1 matches at 7 bases. V trimming: 4 bases; J trimming: 4 bases; junction bases outside the gene matches: 3. This CDR3 spans 12 amino acids. CDR1 and CDR2 from the germline V gene are GTSNPN and SVGIG (reference sequence). The CDR3 region has the DNA TGTGCCTGGATGGGGGACAGCACTGAAGCTTTCTTT. It codes for CAWMGDSTEAFF.

The gene calls are TRBV7-8 and TRBJ1-6; no firm D call. The germline gives CDR1 SGHVS, CDR2 FQNEAQ. The CDR3 runs 18 residues. The germline V and J ends were trimmed by 1 base and 0 bases, with 13 bases remaining between them. CDR3 in amino acids: CASSLGGFGLSYNSPLHF. The CDR3, as DNA: TGTGCCAGCAGCTTAGGAGGGTTCGGGCTCTCCTATAATTCACCCCTCCACTTT.

The chain employs TRBV5-1 and TRBJ1-2, with TRBD1 identical over 8 bases. CDR1 SGHRS and CDR2 YFSETQ come from the germline V gene. The CDR3 covers 15 residues. The J segment lost 6 bases and the V segment lost 3 bases, leaving 10 bases of the junction unmatched. The CDR3 DNA is TGCGCCAGCAGCTCCTTAGGACAGGGACCCAATGGCTACACCTTC. This codes for CASSSLGQGPNGYTF. The entire variable domain, with the rest obtained from reference TRBV5-1 and TRBJ1-2, is as follows: KAGVTQTPRYLIKTRGQQVTLSCSPISGHRSVSWYQQTPGQGLQFLFEYFSETQRNKGNFPGRFSGRQFSNSRSEMNVSTLELGDSALYLCASSSLGQGPNGYTFGSGTRLTVV.

The V and J genes are TRBV15 and TRBJ2-1; 13 bases are a match to TRBD2. Germline CDR1 and CDR2: LNHNV and YYDKDF (reference sequence). Unmatched junction bases numbered 5, after V lost 2 bases and J lost 7 bases. The CDR3 runs 16 residues. The CDR3 region is CATSRWTSGGKNEQFF. The CDR3 nucleotides are TGTGCCACCAGCAGATGGACTAGCGGGGGAAAAAATGAGCAGTTCTTC.

The chain links TRBV14 to TRBJ2-2; D not certain. Germline-derived CDR1 and CDR2 are SGHDN and FVKESK. The CDR3 loop spans 13 amino acids. V was clipped by 4 bases and J by 6 bases, with 9 bases between them. CDR3 residues: CASSPSLPGELFF. The CDR3 DNA reads TGTGCCAGCAGCCCATCACTTCCCGGGGAGCTGTTTTTT.

V is TRBV7-2 and J is TRBJ1-2, with a tentative D call TRBD1 (5 bases). Trimming pared 0 bases from V and 6 bases from J, leaving 14 bases between. CDR3 length: 15 amino acids. Germline V gives CDR1 SGHTA, CDR2 FQGNSA. The CDR3 sequence: CASSLARRGEDGYTF. Here the CDR3 DNA reads TGTGCCAGCAGCTTAGCTAGGAGGGGAGAAGATGGCTACACCTTC.

The genes are TRBV9 and TRBJ2-7; 8 bases are shared with TRBD1. Per the germline V gene, CDR1 is SGDLS and CDR2 is YYNGEE. The CDR3 runs 15 residues. V lost 3 bases to trimming and J lost 1 base; unmatched junction nucleotides: 6. Written as DNA, the CDR3 is TGTGCCAGCAGCGAAGGACAGGGATGGTCCTACGAGCAGTACTTC. Its protein product is CASSEGQGWSYEQYF. Full variable domain (rest looked up from reference TRBV9 and TRBJ2-7): DSGVTQTPKHLITATGQRVTLRCSPRSGDLSVYWYQQSLDQGLQFLIQYYNGEERAKGNILERFSAQQFPDLHSELNLSSLELGDSALYFCASSEGQGWSYEQYFGPGTRLTVT.

CDR3: CASSLAGRINGYTF. The DNA of the CDR3 is TGTGCCAGCAGTTTGGCGGGACGGATTAATGGCTACACCTTC. The chain joins TRBV28 to TRBJ1-2; the D gene is possibly TRBD1 (5 bases). This CDR3 comprises 14 residues. Germline CDR1 MDHEN, CDR2 SYDVKM. V lost 3 bases and J 6 bases, leaving 14 bases between the germline ends.

This clone was seen just once. This chain connects TRBV28 to TRBJ2-7; 9 bases align to TRBD2. Germline V lookup: CDR1 MDHEN, CDR2 SYDVKM. The CDR3 is made up of 16 amino acids. V lost 5 bases and J lost 5; bases outside the gene matches: 13. CDR3 loop: CASSPSHAGGPDEQYF. The CDR3 coding sequence is TGTGCCAGCAGTCCCTCACATGCGGGAGGGCCGGACGAGCAGTACTTC.

This clone was seen just once. The junction does not match germline at one end; this may be a read error. CDR3 amino acids: CASSPTRTSGGNEQFF. For the CDR3, the DNA is TGTGCTAGCAGCCCGACCCGGACTAGCGGGGGCAATGAGCAGTTCTTC. The chain has TRBV7-7 and TRBJ2-1; 13 positions match TRBD2. Germline V lookup: CDR1 SSHAT, CDR2 FNYEAQ (reference sequence). The CDR3 length is 16 residues.

The genes are TRBV10-2 and TRBJ2-3, with a tentative D call TRBD1 (5 bases). The CDR3 totals 11 residues. CDR1 WSHSY and CDR2 SAAADI come from the germline V gene. Trimming took 5 bases from V and 5 from J, leaving 5 bases between them. As DNA, the CDR3 is TGCGCCAGCAGTAGGGGAGATACGCAGTATTTT. Its translation: CASSRGDTQYF.

The gene calls are TRBV7-2 and TRBJ2-7, with D unclear. The V gene's germline CDR1 is SGHTA and CDR2 FQGNSA. The germline V and J ends were trimmed by 2 bases and 4 bases, with 15 bases remaining between them. CDR3 length: 15 residues. As DNA, the CDR3 is TGTGCCAGCAGCTTACCAGAGCTAAACGTTTACGAGCAGTACTTC. Protein: CASSLPELNVYEQYF.

This clone was found a few times. The V call is TRBV5-6, the J call TRBJ2-2, with D unresolved. V gave up 4 bases and J gave up 3 bases, with 16 bases separating them. Germline loops: CDR1 SGHDT, CDR2 YYEEEE. The CDR3 is 16 amino acids. This chain's CDR3 is CASSPSNRRDTGELFF. CDR3 DNA: TGTGCCAGCAGCCCGTCGAACCGGAGAGACACCGGGGAGCTGTTTTTT.

This clone came up a few times. This chain connects TRBV19 to TRBJ2-6, with 10 bases matching TRBD2. The CDR3 length is 17 residues. V shed 4 bases, J shed 0 bases, and the junction held 3 bases outside the gene matches. Germline values: CDR1 LNHDA, CDR2 SQIVND (reference sequence). CDR3 bases: TGTGCCAGTAGTAGGACTAGCGGCCACTCTGGGGCCAACGTCCTGACTTTC. Translating gives CASSRTSGHSGANVLTF. Together with reference TRBV19 and TRBJ2-6, the CDR3 gives the full variable domain: DGGITQSPKYLFRKEGQNVTLSCEQNLNHDAMYWYRQDPGQGLRLIYYSQIVNDFQKGDIAEGYSVSREKKESFPLTVTSAQKNPTAFYLCASSRTSGHSGANVLTFGAGSRLTVL.

On this clone: At one end, the junction sequence differs from germline, possibly due to a read error. The rearrangement joins TRBV7-7 to TRBJ2-7, with 10 bases identical to TRBD1. The germline CDR1 and CDR2 sequences are SSHAT and FNYEAQ (reference sequence). This CDR3 has 14 amino acids. The CDR3 DNA follows: TGTGCTAGCAGCTCCCTGACAGGGGGCGCCGAGCAGTACTTC. Its translation: CASSSLTGGAEQYF.

This clone appeared a few times. The V and J genes are TRBV9 and TRBJ2-1; 7 bases line up with TRBD1. V was pared by 4 bases and J by 13 bases, with 11 bases of the junction left unmatched. This CDR3 is built from 13 residues. The V gene's germline CDR1 is SGDLS and CDR2 YYNGEE. In nucleotides, the CDR3 is TGTGCCAGCAGCCCCAACGACAGGGCGCGTCAGTTCTTC. Amino acids: CASSPNDRARQFF.

This clone showed up just once. The genes are TRBV4-1 and TRBJ1-3; possible D gene TRBD1, 6 bases. Trimming stripped 0 bases from V and 0 bases from J, with 15 bases between. The CDR3 extends over 18 amino acids. Per the germline V gene, CDR1 is MGHRA and CDR2 is YSYEKL. DNA for the CDR3: TGCGCCAGCAGCCAAGAGTATAAGGGGGGGATCTCTGGAAACACCATATATTTT. Translation gives CASSQEYKGGISGNTIYF.

The rearrangement uses TRBV7-2 and TRBJ1-5, with D possibly matching TRBD1 (5 bases). Trimming removed 3 bases at V and 0 bases at J, with 9 bases between. CDR1 SGHTA and CDR2 FQGNSA come from the germline V gene. CDR3 length: 15 amino acids. In nucleotides, the CDR3 is TGTGCCAGCAGCTTTGGGACCTATAGCAATCAGCCCCAGCATTTT. Translated, it gives CASSFGTYSNQPQHF.

V and J are TRBV28 and TRBJ1-1, with no clear D. From germline, CDR1 is MDHEN and CDR2 SYDVKM. This CDR3 has 17 residues. Trimming removed 3 bases at V and 0 bases at J, with 17 bases between. CDR3 protein: CASSFYFARNMNTEAFF. For the CDR3, the DNA is TGTGCCAGCAGTTTTTATTTTGCTAGAAACATGAACACTGAAGCTTTCTTT.

The rearrangement joins TRBV27 to TRBJ1-5; D is ambiguous. V was pared by 2 bases and J by 0 bases, with 8 bases between. CDR1 MNHEY and CDR2 SMNVEV come from the germline V gene (reference sequence). The CDR3 consists of 15 residues. The CDR3 DNA reads as TGTGCCAGCAGTTTAAAGTCGAATAGCAATCAGCCCCAGCATTTT. Translation gives CASSLKSNSNQPQHF.